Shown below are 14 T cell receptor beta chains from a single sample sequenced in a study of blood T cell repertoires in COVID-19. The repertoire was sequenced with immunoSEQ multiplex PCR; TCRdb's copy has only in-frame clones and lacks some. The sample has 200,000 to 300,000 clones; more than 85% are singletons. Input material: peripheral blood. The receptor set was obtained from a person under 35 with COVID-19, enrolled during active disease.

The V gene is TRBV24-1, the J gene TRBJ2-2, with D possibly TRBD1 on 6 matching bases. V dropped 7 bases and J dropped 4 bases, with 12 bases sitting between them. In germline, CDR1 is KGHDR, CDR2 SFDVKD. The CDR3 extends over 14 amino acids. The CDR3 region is CATSSGQITGELFF. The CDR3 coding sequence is TGTGCCACCAGCTCGGGACAAATCACCGGGGAGCTGTTTTTT.

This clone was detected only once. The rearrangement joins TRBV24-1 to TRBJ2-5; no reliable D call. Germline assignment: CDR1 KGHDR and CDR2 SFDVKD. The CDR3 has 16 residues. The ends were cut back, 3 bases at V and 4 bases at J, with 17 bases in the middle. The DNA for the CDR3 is TGTGCCACCAGTGATCCGCTGGCGGCATTTCGAGAGACCCAGTACTTC. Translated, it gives CATSDPLAAFRETQYF.

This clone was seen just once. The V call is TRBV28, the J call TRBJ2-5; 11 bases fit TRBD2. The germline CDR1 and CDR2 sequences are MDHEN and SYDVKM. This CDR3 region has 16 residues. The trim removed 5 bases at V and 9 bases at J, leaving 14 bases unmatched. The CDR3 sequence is CASSPRLAGPSLAQYF. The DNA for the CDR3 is TGTGCCAGCAGTCCCAGACTAGCGGGGCCTAGTTTGGCCCAGTACTTC.

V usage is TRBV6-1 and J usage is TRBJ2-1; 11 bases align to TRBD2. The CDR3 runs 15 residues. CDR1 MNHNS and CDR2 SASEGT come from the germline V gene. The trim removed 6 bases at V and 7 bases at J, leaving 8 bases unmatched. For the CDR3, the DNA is TGTGCCAGCAGACACCTAGCGGGAGGCGCTAATGAGCAGTTCTTC. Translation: CASRHLAGGANEQFF.

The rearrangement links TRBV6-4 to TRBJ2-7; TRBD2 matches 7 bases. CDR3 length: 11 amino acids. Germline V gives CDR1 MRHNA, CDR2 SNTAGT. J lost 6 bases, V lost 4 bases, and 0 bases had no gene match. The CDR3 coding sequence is TGTGCCAGCAGTGGGGAGGGCGAGCAGTACTTC. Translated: CASSGEGEQYF.

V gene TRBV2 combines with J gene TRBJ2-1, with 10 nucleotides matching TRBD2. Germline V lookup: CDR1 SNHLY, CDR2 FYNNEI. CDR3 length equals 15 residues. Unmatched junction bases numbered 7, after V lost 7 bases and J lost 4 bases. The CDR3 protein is CASTLAGAGYNEQFF. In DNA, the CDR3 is TGTGCCAGCACCCTAGCGGGAGCTGGATACAATGAGCAGTTCTTC.

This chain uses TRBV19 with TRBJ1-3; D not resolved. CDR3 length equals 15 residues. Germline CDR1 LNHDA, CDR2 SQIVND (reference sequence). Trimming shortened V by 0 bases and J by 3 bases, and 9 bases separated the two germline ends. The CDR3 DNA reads TGTGCCAGTAGTATAGATCGAAACATTGGAAACACCATATATTTT. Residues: CASSIDRNIGNTIYF.

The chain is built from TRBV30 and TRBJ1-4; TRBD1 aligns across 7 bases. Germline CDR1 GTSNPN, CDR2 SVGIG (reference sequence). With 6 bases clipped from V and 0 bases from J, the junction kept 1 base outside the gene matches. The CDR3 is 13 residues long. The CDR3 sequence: CACGTATNEKLFF. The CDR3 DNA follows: TGTGCCTGTGGGACAGCAACTAATGAAAAACTGTTTTTT. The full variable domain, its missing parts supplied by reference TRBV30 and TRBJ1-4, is SQTIHQWPATLVQPVGSPLSLECTVEGTSNPNLYWYRQAAGRGLQLLFYSVGIGQISSEVPQNLSASRPQDRQFILSSKKLLLSDSGFYLCACGTATNEKLFFGSGTQLSVL.

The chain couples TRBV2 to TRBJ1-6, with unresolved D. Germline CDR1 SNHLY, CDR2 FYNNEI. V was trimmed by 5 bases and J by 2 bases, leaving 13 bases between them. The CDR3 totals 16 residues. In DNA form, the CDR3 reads TGTGCCAGCAGTCCCCCTGGCGGAACCTATAATTCACCCCTCCACTTT. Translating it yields CASSPPGGTYNSPLHF.

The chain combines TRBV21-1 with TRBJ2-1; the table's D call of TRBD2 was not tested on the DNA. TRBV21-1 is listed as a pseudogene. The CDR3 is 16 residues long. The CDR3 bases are TGTGCCAGCAGCAAGCCGGGACTAGCGGGCCACAATGAGCAGTTCTTC. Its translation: CASSKPGLAGHNEQFF.

CDR3 nucleotide sequence: TGTGCCAGCAGTTTATCGGCTAGCGGGACATACGAGCAGTACTTC. Translation gives CASSLSASGTYEQYF. The chain is built from TRBV27 and TRBJ2-7; 9 nucleotides match TRBD2. The CDR3 runs to 15 residues. The germline CDR1 and CDR2 sequences are MNHEY and SMNVEV (reference sequence). The V gene end was trimmed by 0 bases and the J gene end by 4 bases; junction bases not matched to a gene: 4.

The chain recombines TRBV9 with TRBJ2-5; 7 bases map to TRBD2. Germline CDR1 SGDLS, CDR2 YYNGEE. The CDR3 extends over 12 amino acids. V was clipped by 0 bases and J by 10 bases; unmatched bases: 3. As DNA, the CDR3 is TGTGCCAGCAGCGTAGTGGGGGGGAGCCAGTACTTC. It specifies CASSVVGGSQYF.

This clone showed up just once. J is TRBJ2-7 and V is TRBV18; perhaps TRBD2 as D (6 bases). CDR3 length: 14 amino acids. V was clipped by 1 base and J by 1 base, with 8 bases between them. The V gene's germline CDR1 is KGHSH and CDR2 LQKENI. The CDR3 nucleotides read TGTGCCAGCTCACCACTTGGGGGGTCCTACGAGCAGTACTTC. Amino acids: CASSPLGGSYEQYF.

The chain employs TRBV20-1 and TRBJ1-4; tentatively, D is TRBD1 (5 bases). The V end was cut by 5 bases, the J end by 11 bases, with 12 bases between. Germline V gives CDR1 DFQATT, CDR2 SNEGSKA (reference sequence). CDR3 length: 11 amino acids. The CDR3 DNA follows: TGCAGTGCTGGAGGACGGGGGAAACTGTTTTTT. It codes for CSAGGRGKLFF.